This passage covers 31 T cell receptor beta chains from one sample sequenced in a study of beta chain features in type 1 diabetes. Reverse transcribing all isolated RNA meant expressed TCRB transcripts were sequenced. Only in-frame clones appear in the TCRdb table, and some are missing; sequencing was by immunoSEQ multiplex PCR. Of about 260,000 clones in the sample, approximately 70% were seen once. Source material: naive CD4+ T cells from blood. These receptors originate from a man aged 25-45 years in good health.

V and J are TRBV6-6 and TRBJ1-1; D call uncertain. V shed 6 bases and J shed 11 bases, with 13 bases lying between them. There are 11 residues in the CDR3. Germline CDR1 and CDR2: MNHNY and SVGAGI (reference sequence). CDR3 residues: CASSPDVRAFF. The CDR3 DNA sequence: TGTGCCAGCAGCCCCGACGTACGGGCTTTCTTT.

In its sample, this clone was seen a few times. The chain uses TRBV28 and TRBJ2-2, with unresolved D. The CDR3 spans 14 residues. Germline CDR1 and CDR2: MDHEN and SYDVKM. Trimming cost V 5 bases and J 4 bases, with 11 bases left between them. Written as DNA, the CDR3 is TGTGCCAGCAGTCTCATAGGTCGCACCGGGGAGCTGTTTTTT. This sequence encodes CASSLIGRTGELFF.

This clone has more than one count but fewer than ten. V usage is TRBV30 and J usage is TRBJ2-3; D call uncertain. Trimming took 3 bases from V and 4 from J, leaving 11 bases between them. There are 13 residues in the CDR3. The germline V gene encodes CDR1 GTSNPN and CDR2 SVGIG (reference sequence). The CDR3 DNA is TGTGCCTGGAGGGTACTGGGCGCAGATACGCAGTATTTT. It yields the protein CAWRVLGADTQYF.

This clone was seen a few times. The chain combines TRBV23-1 with TRBJ1-5; D is possibly TRBD1 (5 bases). TRBV23-1 is labeled an ORF, and its function is uncertain. This CDR3 has 14 residues. Trimming left V 2 bases short and J 5 bases short, with 10 bases between. The CDR3, as DNA: TGCGCCAGCAGTCAAGCAGGGATTGATCAGCCCCAGCATTTT. It codes for CASSQAGIDQPQHF.

This clone was detected a few times. The chain recombines TRBV29-1 with TRBJ2-2; D is unresolved. The CDR3 has 12 residues. The germline gives CDR1 SQVTM, CDR2 ANQGSEA. V was shortened by 5 bases and J by 5 bases, with 9 bases between the two germline ends. As DNA, the CDR3 is TGCAGCGTTAAACCTACTACCGGGGAGCTGTTTTTT. Translation: CSVKPTTGELFF.

V usage is TRBV4-3 and J usage is TRBJ2-3; 8 bases align to TRBD2. This CDR3 region has 16 residues. Losses at the gene ends were 2 bases for V and 5 bases for J; bases not matched to a gene: 9. The germline gives CDR1 LGHNA, CDR2 YSLEER. In DNA, the CDR3 is TGCGCCAGCAGCCAATCTGCGGGAGGCCGGAAAGATACGCAGTATTTT. Protein: CASSQSAGGRKDTQYF.

V usage is TRBV9 and J usage is TRBJ2-7; D ambiguous. The CDR3 totals 13 residues. From germline, CDR1 is SGDLS and CDR2 YYNGEE. Trimming cost V 0 bases and J 6 bases, with 10 bases left between them. CDR3 coding DNA: TGTGCCAGCAGCGTAGGCAAGGAAGGCGAGCAGTACTTC. The encoded protein is CASSVGKEGEQYF.

This clone was recorded a few times. The rearrangement joins TRBV27 to TRBJ2-1; 9 positions match TRBD2. V gave up 4 bases and J gave up 2 bases; unmatched junction bases: 9. Per germline, CDR1 MNHEY and CDR2 SMNVEV (reference sequence). The CDR3 totals 17 residues. CDR3 sequence: CASSYTQLAGTYNEQFF. In DNA form, the CDR3 reads TGTGCCAGCAGTTACACCCAGCTAGCGGGAACCTACAATGAGCAGTTCTTC.

The V and J genes are TRBV4-2 and TRBJ2-5; 8 bases are a match to TRBD2. CDR1 is LGHNA and CDR2 is YNFKEQ in the germline V gene. The CDR3 loop spans 16 amino acids. The V and J ends lost 3 bases and 5 bases, in that order; junction bases with no gene match: 11. The CDR3 reads CASSQGPGLVGETQYF. The CDR3, as DNA: TGTGCCAGCAGCCAGGGTCCGGGACTAGTTGGGGAGACCCAGTACTTC.

This clone was found a few times. The chain is built from TRBV29-1 and TRBJ2-1; D gene uncertain. The germline V gene encodes CDR1 SQVTM and CDR2 ANQGSEA. Trimming shortened V by 4 bases and J by 6 bases, and 4 bases separated the two germline ends. The CDR3 is 10 amino acids. The CDR3 here is CSVAGNEQFF. Here the CDR3 DNA reads TGCAGCGTTGCAGGCAATGAGCAGTTCTTC.

The chain links TRBV11-2 to TRBJ2-3; D is uncertain. V was pared by 2 bases and J by 5 bases, with 11 bases between. CDR3 length: 14 residues. Germline-derived CDR1 and CDR2 are SGHAT and FQNNGV. The CDR3 sequence: CASSLNRYGDTQYF. The CDR3 nucleotides are TGTGCCAGCAGCTTAAACCGCTATGGAGATACGCAGTATTTT.

The chain couples TRBV11-2 to TRBJ2-5, with D unresolved. The CDR3 extends over 12 amino acids. Germline V gene sequence: CDR1 SGHAT, CDR2 FQNNGV. V lost 5 bases and J lost 7, with 11 bases in between. The CDR3 is CASSPTDGTQYF. The CDR3, as DNA: TGTGCCAGCAGCCCTACGGACGGGACCCAGTACTTC.

This sequence joins TRBV9 and TRBJ2-5; 13 bases map to TRBD2. The CDR3 length is 16 residues. The junction had 8 bases not matched to a gene; V was cut back by 4 bases and J by 5 bases. Germline V lookup: CDR1 SGDLS, CDR2 YYNGEE. Here the CDR3 reads CASSPGLAGVWETQYF. The CDR3 nucleotides are TGTGCCAGCAGCCCTGGACTAGCGGGAGTTTGGGAGACCCAGTACTTC.

This chain joins TRBV27 and TRBJ2-2; D is unresolved. V lost 6 bases, J lost 1 base, and 3 bases lay in between. Germline V gene lookup returns CDR1 MNHEY and CDR2 SMNVEV (reference sequence). The CDR3 loop spans 12 amino acids. The CDR3 bases are TGTGCCAGCAGAAGGAACACCGGGGAGCTGTTTTTT. Its protein is CASRRNTGELFF.

The rearrangement joins TRBV9 to TRBJ2-7; 10 bases align to TRBD2. V was clipped by 0 bases and J by 3 bases; unmatched bases: 6. CDR3 length: 16 amino acids. The germline V gene encodes CDR1 SGDLS and CDR2 YYNGEE. The CDR3 region has the DNA TGTGCCAGCAGCGTAGTGGGGAGCGGGAGGGGCTACGAGCAGTACTTC. Protein: CASSVVGSGRGYEQYF.

The gene calls are TRBV4-2 and TRBJ1-6; D perhaps matches TRBD1 (5 bases). The germline gives CDR1 LGHNA, CDR2 YNFKEQ. Trimming cost V 3 bases and J 10 bases, with 10 bases left between them. The CDR3 is 13 amino acids. Here the CDR3 reads CASSQGEGSPLHF. Written as DNA, the CDR3 is TGTGCCAGCAGCCAGGGGGAGGGGTCACCCCTCCACTTT.

This clone was counted a few times. The genes are TRBV4-1 and TRBJ2-3; D may be TRBD1 (7 bases). Germline lookup yields CDR1 MGHRA and CDR2 YSYEKL. This CDR3 contains 15 residues. V gave up 2 bases and J gave up 7 bases, with 16 bases separating them. CDR3 residues: CASSQPRQGGHTQYF. In DNA form, the CDR3 reads TGCGCCAGCAGCCAACCCCGCCAGGGGGGCCATACGCAGTATTTT.

The chain couples TRBV9 to TRBJ2-1, with 8 nucleotides matching TRBD2. The CDR3 has 14 amino acids. The germline CDR1 and CDR2 sequences are SGDLS and YYNGEE. Unmatched junction bases numbered 7, after V lost 1 base and J lost 10 bases. The CDR3 sequence is CASSVTTSEGEQFF. DNA of the CDR3: TGTGCCAGCAGCGTAACGACTAGCGAGGGGGAGCAGTTCTTC. Using reference TRBV9 and TRBJ2-1 for the parts outside the CDR3, the full variable domain is DSGVTQTPKHLITATGQRVTLRCSPRSGDLSVYWYQQSLDQGLQFLIQYYNGEERAKGNILERFSAQQFPDLHSELNLSSLELGDSALYFCASSVTTSEGEQFFGPGTRLTVL.

The chain employs TRBV2 and TRBJ1-5; a possible D gene is TRBD1 (5 bases). Germline CDR1 reads SNHLY; CDR2 reads FYNNEI. The CDR3 totals 12 residues. Trimming stripped 6 bases from V and 6 bases from J, with 9 bases between. DNA for the CDR3: TGTGCCAGCAGCGGGGCTTTTCAGCCCCAGCATTTT. This encodes CASSGAFQPQHF.

The rearrangement joins TRBV25-1 to TRBJ1-1, with unresolved D. This CDR3 has 13 residues. Germline values: CDR1 MGHDK, CDR2 SYGVNS. Trimming shortened V by 7 bases and J by 0 bases, and 9 bases separated the two germline ends. The CDR3 coding sequence is TGTGCCAGCACCATGGGGTTGAACACTGAAGCTTTCTTT. It is translated as CASTMGLNTEAFF. Full variable domain (missing parts from reference TRBV25-1 and TRBJ1-1): EADIYQTPRYLVIGTGKKITLECSQTMGHDKMYWYQQDPGMELHLIHYSYGVNSTEKGDLSSESTVSRIRTEHFPLTLESARPSHTSQYLCASTMGLNTEAFFGQGTRLTVV.

This clone came up once. CDR3 nucleotides: TGTGCCTGGAACGATCGGAGGGGTTCAGATACGCAGTATTTT. Protein sequence: CAWNDRRGSDTQYF. This sequence joins TRBV30 and TRBJ2-3, with a weak D call TRBD2 (6 bases). The germline V gene has CDR1 GTSNPN and CDR2 SVGIG (reference sequence). V was clipped by 4 bases and J by 4 bases, with 15 bases between them. The CDR3 consists of 14 residues.

The CDR3 loop reads CAWSVRGAGANVLTF. The CDR3 DNA sequence: TGTGCCTGGAGTGTACGAGGGGCTGGGGCCAACGTCCTGACTTTC. The J gene is TRBJ2-6, the V gene TRBV30, with D tentatively TRBD1 or TRBD2 (5 bases each). The CDR3 spans 15 residues. Trimming left V 0 bases short and J 2 bases short, with 8 bases between. CDR1 is GTSNPN and CDR2 is SVGIG in the germline V gene (reference sequence).

CDR3 sequence reads: CASSPPGGNEQFF. CDR3 nucleotide sequence: TGTGCCAGCAGCCCCCCTGGGGGCAATGAGCAGTTCTTC. The chain is built from TRBV7-9 and TRBJ2-1; TRBD1 or TRBD2 may be the D gene (5 bases each). The CDR3 is 13 amino acids. The germline V and J ends were trimmed by 5 bases and 6 bases, with 11 bases remaining between them. Germline CDR1 and CDR2: SEHNR and FQNEAQ (reference sequence). Based on the CDR3 plus reference TRBV7-9 and TRBJ2-1, the full variable domain is DTGVSQNPRHKITKRGQNVTFRCDPISEHNRLYWYRQTLGQGPEFLTYFQNEAQLEKSRLLSDRFSAERPKGSFSTLEIQRTEQGDSAMYLCASSPPGGNEQFFGPGTRLTVL.

The chain has TRBV7-9 and TRBJ2-3, with TRBD1 matching over 7 bases. Germline lookup yields CDR1 SEHNR and CDR2 FQNEAQ (reference sequence). This CDR3 has 13 amino acids. V lost 4 bases and J lost 10; bases outside the gene matches: 8. The CDR3 coding sequence is TGTGCCAGCAGCTCCGGGACAGTGAGCGCGCAGTATTTT. It is translated as CASSSGTVSAQYF.

The genes are TRBV29-1 and TRBJ2-5, with D possibly TRBD2 on 5 matching bases. The CDR3 has 13 residues. Germline assignment: CDR1 SQVTM and CDR2 ANQGSEA. V was pared by 8 bases and J by 5 bases, with 18 bases between. CDR3: CSLAKAVRETQYF. In DNA form, the CDR3 reads TGCAGCCTTGCCAAAGCGGTCCGGGAGACCCAGTACTTC.

The table lists this clone with a few counts. The chain links TRBV7-2 to TRBJ2-2; 9 bases are a match to TRBD1. The CDR3 sequence is 15 residues long. Germline V lookup: CDR1 SGHTA, CDR2 FQGNSA. The V gene end was trimmed by 5 bases and the J gene end by 6 bases; junction bases not matched to a gene: 7. The CDR3 nucleotides are TGTGCCAGCAGCCAGGGACAGGGAAGGGCCGGGGAGCTGTTTTTT. Translated: CASSQGQGRAGELFF.

This clone has just a few counts. The CDR3 protein is CAWTRDGNEQFF. CDR3 DNA: TGTGCCTGGACGAGAGATGGCAATGAGCAGTTCTTC. The chain links TRBV30 to TRBJ2-1; D gene ambiguous. Germline V CDR1 and CDR2: GTSNPN, SVGIG (reference sequence). The CDR3 is made up of 12 amino acids. With 4 bases removed from V and 6 bases from J, the gap between germline ends came to 10 bases.

V and J are TRBV29-1 and TRBJ1-1; D is ambiguous. Germline V gives CDR1 SQVTM, CDR2 ANQGSEA. This CDR3 has 13 amino acids. Trimming took 0 bases from V and 3 from J, leaving 8 bases between them. The CDR3 region is CSVEDGPDTEAFF. CDR3 bases: TGCAGCGTTGAAGATGGCCCGGACACTGAAGCTTTCTTT. The variable domain in full, with the rest retrieved from reference TRBV29-1 and TRBJ1-1, is SAVISQKPSRDICQRGTSLTIQCQVDSQVTMMFWYRQQPGQSLTLIATANQGSEATYESGFVIDKFPISRPNLTFSTLTVSNMSPEDSSIYLCSVEDGPDTEAFFGQGTRLTVV.

This chain connects TRBV30 to TRBJ1-1; D remains unclear. The CDR3 runs 12 residues. V shed 0 bases and J shed 7 bases, with 9 bases lying between them. Per germline, CDR1 GTSNPN and CDR2 SVGIG (reference sequence). The CDR3, as DNA: TGTGCCTGGAGTGTACTCGACATTGAAGCTTTCTTT. Protein product: CAWSVLDIEAFF.

This clone was seen only a few times. The chain recombines TRBV30 with TRBJ2-1; D is undetermined. Looked up from germline, CDR1 is GTSNPN and CDR2 is SVGIG (reference sequence). V lost 0 bases, J lost 9 bases, and 9 bases lay in between. This CDR3 region has 12 residues. CDR3 loop: CAWSVPVGEQFF. Written as DNA, the CDR3 is TGTGCCTGGAGTGTGCCCGTTGGTGAGCAGTTCTTC.

This clone has more than one count but fewer than ten. The chain has TRBV30 and TRBJ2-7; tentatively, D is TRBD1 (5 bases). The germline V gene has CDR1 GTSNPN and CDR2 SVGIG (reference sequence). V was trimmed by 3 bases and J by 3 bases, leaving 9 bases between them. The CDR3 runs to 12 residues. CDR3 DNA: TGTGCCTGGAGCCACCAGGGCTACGAGCAGTACTTC. It codes for CAWSHQGYEQYF.